This section outlines one T cell receptor (beta chain) sequence together with its context. V lost 1 base and J 7 bases, leaving 5 bases between the germline ends. The CDR3 runs 12 residues. The germline V gene encodes CDR1 SGHAT and CDR2 FQNNGV. This specimen belongs to a study of cytomegalovirus exposure and HLA in healthy donors. Across the study: Most genotyped donors, 81% of about 430, had Caucasian-associated genetic ancestry.

Each donor was healthy, and each was a bone marrow donor. Primers for the PCR totalled 60 Vbeta and 13 Jbeta. Clones were read by immunoSEQ multiplex PCR, and TCRdb kept only the in-frame ones, dropping some. Among under 90,000 clones listed, about 80% were seen once. J is TRBJ1-3 and V is TRBV11-2; D uncertain. The source material was PBMCs. The sequence came from a man between 50 and 59 years old in good health and CMV-seropositive. The CDR3 sequence: CASSLARNTIYF. The CDR3 nucleotides are TGTGCCAGCAGCTTAGCTCGGAACACCATATATTTT.